Listed below are T cell receptor beta chains from one sample, sequenced in a study of fetal regulatory T cell absence and autoimmunity. The repertoire was sequenced with immunoSEQ multiplex PCR; TCRdb's copy has only in-frame clones and lacks some. The sample has around 100,000 clones, approximately 79% seen once; the top ten hold 2%. The sequencing sample was made of pancreas tissue. The receptors here all came from a male donor with IPEX syndrome. Each CDR3 is given with its conserved first and last residue. A D gene is named only where the DNA matches it firmly. Size values are once, few and many counts, or a class for expanded clones, and some rows have none.

V gene	D gene	J gene	clone size	CDR3 protein	CDR3 DNA
TRBV11-3	TRBD2	TRBJ2-2	.	CASSPRGVRGGKTGELFF	TGTGCCAGCAGCCCGAGGGGGGTGCGGGGGGGAAAAACCGGGGAGCTGTTTTTT
TRBV5-1	.	TRBJ1-2	.	CASSGNRVMGYTF	TGCGCCAGCAGCGGTAACAGGGTGATGGGCTACACCTTC
TRBV30	.	TRBJ1-5	.	CAWSVRWGARQPQHF	TGTGCCTGGAGTGTACGGTGGGGGGCTAGGCAGCCCCAGCATTTT
TRBV7-9	.	TRBJ1-2	.	CASSFGPGRWNGYTF	TGTGCCAGCAGCTTTGGTCCAGGGAGGTGGAATGGCTACACCTTC
TRBV4-3	TRBD2	TRBJ2-7	.	CASSQVTEVSLAGGRYEQYF	TGCGCCAGCAGCCAAGTCACCGAAGTCTCCCTAGCGGGGGGGAGGTACGAGCAGTACTTC
TRBV13	TRBD2	TRBJ2-3	.	CASSFFSRESDTQYF	TGTGCCAGCAGCTTCTTTTCGCGGGAGTCAGATACGCAGTATTTT
TRBV4-3	.	TRBJ2-7	.	CASSHPTSCYEQYF	TGCGCCAGCAGCCACCCCACGAGTTGCTACGAGCAGTACTTC
TRBV5-1	.	TRBJ2-6	.	CASSLTARKAGANVLTF	TGCGCCAGCAGCTTGACGGCCCGAAAAGCAGGGGCCAACGTCCTGACTTTC
TRBV11-2	TRBD2	TRBJ2-7	.	CASSEAPWSTSVYEQYF	TGTGCCAGCAGCGAGGCTCCTTGGTCGACTAGCGTCTACGAGCAGTACTTC
TRBV6-5	.	TRBJ2-7	once	CASSYASGAYEQYF	TGTGCCAGCAGTTACGCCTCCGGGGCCTACGAGCAGTACTTC
TRBV12-5	.	TRBJ2-7	.	CASAFTYEQYF	TGTGCTAGTGCTTTTACCTACGAGCAGTACTTC
TRBV6-1	TRBD2	TRBJ2-5	.	CASSEVWAGGPETQYF	TGTGCCAGCAGTGAAGTCTGGGCGGGGGGGCCAGAGACCCAGTACTTC
TRBV5-4	.	TRBJ1-2	.	CASSLGVTGNYGYTF	TGTGCCAGCAGCTTGGGGGTCACAGGGAACTATGGCTACACCTTC
TRBV11-3	TRBD2	TRBJ2-1	.	CASSFIPGLASNEQFF	TGTGCCAGCAGCTTCATACCGGGACTAGCAAGCAATGAGCAGTTCTTC
TRBV14	TRBD2	TRBJ2-1	.	CASSQLAGGPYNEQFF	TGTGCCAGCAGCCAACTTGCGGGGGGCCCTTACAATGAGCAGTTCTTC
TRBV5-5	TRBD1	TRBJ1-3	.	CASSLLARGGGNTIYF	TGTGCCAGCAGCTTGCTAGCCAGGGGGGGTGGAAACACCATATATTTT
TRBV4-1	.	TRBJ1-6	few	CASSQDGGYNSPLHF	TGCGCCAGCAGCCAAGATGGGGGTTATAATTCACCCCTCCACTTT
TRBV4-3	TRBD1	TRBJ1-6	few	CASSQGTGGNSPLHF	TGCGCCAGCAGCCAAGGGACAGGGGGTAATTCACCCCTCCACTTT
TRBV19	TRBD2	TRBJ2-1	.	CASSSWASGGLFHNEQFF	TGTGCCAGTAGTAGCTGGGCTAGCGGGGGGCTATTTCACAATGAGCAGTTCTTC
TRBV19	TRBD1	TRBJ2-1	.	CASSATGGPTYNEQFF	TGTGCCAGTAGTGCAACAGGGGGCCCTACCTACAATGAGCAGTTCTTC
TRBV14	.	TRBJ2-2	.	CASRPTGMNTGELFF	TGTGCCAGCCGCCCTACAGGGATGAACACCGGGGAGCTGTTTTTT
TRBV27	.	TRBJ2-7	.	CASSGAGVSYEQYF	TGTGCCAGCAGCGGAGCTGGAGTCTCTTACGAGCAGTACTTC
TRBV14	TRBD2	TRBJ2-5	.	CASSQTSGGETQYF	TGTGCCAGCAGCCAGACTAGCGGGGGAGAGACCCAGTACTTC
TRBV6-1	TRBD1	TRBJ1-5	.	CASSEQPLTGGDNQPQHF	TGTGCCAGCAGTGAACAGCCCCTTACAGGGGGCGACAATCAGCCCCAGCATTTT